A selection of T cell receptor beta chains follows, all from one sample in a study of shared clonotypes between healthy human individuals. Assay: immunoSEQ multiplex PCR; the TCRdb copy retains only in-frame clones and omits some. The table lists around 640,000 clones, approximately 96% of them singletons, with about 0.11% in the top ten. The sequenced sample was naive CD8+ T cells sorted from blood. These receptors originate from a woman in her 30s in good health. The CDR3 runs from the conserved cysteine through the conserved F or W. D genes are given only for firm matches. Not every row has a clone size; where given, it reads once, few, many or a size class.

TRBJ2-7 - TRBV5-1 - TGCGCCAGCAGCTTGTCGCCAGGGGCCAGCTCCTACGAGCAGTACTTC CASSLSPGASSYEQYF
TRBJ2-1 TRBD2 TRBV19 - TGTGCCACCTCAGGACTAGCGGTTTTCAATGAGCAGTTCTTC CATSGLAVFNEQFF
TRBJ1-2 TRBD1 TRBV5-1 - TGCGCCAGCAGTATCAGGGGGCGTCGAGACTATGGCTACACCTTC CASSIRGRRDYGYTF
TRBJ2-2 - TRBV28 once TGTGCCAGCAGTTTTGTGAGGGCCGGGGAGCTGTTTTTT CASSFVRAGELFF
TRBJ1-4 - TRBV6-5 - TGTGCCAGCAGTTTCGATACCGGGACACCGAGAGAAAAACTGTTTTTT CASSFDTGTPREKLFF
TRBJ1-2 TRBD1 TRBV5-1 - TGCGCCAGCAGCATGCGGGACAGGGGTGTAAACTATGGCTACACCTTC CASSMRDRGVNYGYTF
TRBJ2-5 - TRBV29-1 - TGCAGCGTTGAGGCAAGAGGGCGGACCCAGTACTTC CSVEARGRTQYF
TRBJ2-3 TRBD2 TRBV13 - TGTGCCAGCAGCCCGGGACTAGCGCCAGATACGCAGTATTTT CASSPGLAPDTQYF
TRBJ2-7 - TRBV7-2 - TGTGCCAGCAGCTTGTTGAACGAGCAGTACTTC CASSLLNEQYF
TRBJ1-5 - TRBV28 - TGTGCCAGCAGTTTACCCCAACGGCAAACAGTTTATAGCAATCAGCCCCAGCATTTT CASSLPQRQTVYSNQPQHF
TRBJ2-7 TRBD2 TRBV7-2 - TGTGCCAGCAGCTTATGGGGACTAGGGACCTACGAGCAGTACTTC CASSLWGLGTYEQYF
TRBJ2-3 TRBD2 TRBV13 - TGTGCCAGCAGCGTACTAGCGGGAGAAACAGATACGCAGTATTTT CASSVLAGETDTQYF
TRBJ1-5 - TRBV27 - TGTGCCAGCAGTTTATCGTCCAATCAGCCCCAGCATTTT CASSLSSNQPQHF
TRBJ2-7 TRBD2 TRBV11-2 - TGTGCCAGCAGCTTGGTAGGGACTAGCTACTCCTACGAGCAGTACTTC CASSLVGTSYSYEQYF
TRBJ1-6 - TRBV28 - TGTGCCAGCAGTTTCTGGAATTCACCCCTCCACTTT CASSFWNSPLHF
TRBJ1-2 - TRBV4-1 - TGCGCCAGCAGCCAGGGCCTTCGGACCGGGGGATTTGGCTACACCTTC CASSQGLRTGGFGYTF
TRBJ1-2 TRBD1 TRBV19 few TGTGCCAGTAGTATGAAGAGGACAGGCCTGAGGTATGGCTACACCTTC CASSMKRTGLRYGYTF
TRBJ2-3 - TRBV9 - TGTGCCAGCAGCGTAGGAGTGAACACAGATACGCAGTATTTT CASSVGVNTDTQYF
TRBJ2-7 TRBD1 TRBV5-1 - TGCGCCAGCAGCTCCGGGACAGGGGCCTGGGAGCAGTACTTC CASSSGTGAWEQYF
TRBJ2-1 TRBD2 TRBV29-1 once TGCAGCGTTGTCCCCCGGGCTAGCGGGCCCAATGAGCAGTTCTTC CSVVPRASGPNEQFF
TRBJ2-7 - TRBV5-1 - TGCGCCAGCAGCTTGACAGGGCTGGCCTACGAGCAGTACTTC CASSLTGLAYEQYF
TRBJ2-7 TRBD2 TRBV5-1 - TGCGCCAGCAGCTTGAGGCTAGCGGGATCCTACGAGCAGTACTTC CASSLRLAGSYEQYF
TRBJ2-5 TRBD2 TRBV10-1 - TGCGCCAGCAGTGAGTCACTAGCGGGTTTACAAGAGACCCAGTACTTC CASSESLAGLQETQYF
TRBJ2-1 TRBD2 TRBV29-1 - TGCAGCGTTGGAGGGACTAGCGGGAGAACAGGATACAATGAGCAGTTCTTC CSVGGTSGRTGYNEQFF
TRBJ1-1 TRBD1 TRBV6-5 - TGTGCCAGCACCACAGCCGGACAGGGGCCTGAAGCTTTCTTT CASTTAGQGPEAFF
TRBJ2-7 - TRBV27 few TGTGCCAGCAGTTCCTCACGCTACGAGCAGTACTTC CASSSSRYEQYF
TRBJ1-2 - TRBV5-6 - TGTGCCAGCAGCCCAGCGGGTCGGTATGGCTACACCTTC CASSPAGRYGYTF
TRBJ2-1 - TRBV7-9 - TGTGCCAGCAGCTTTCTCTACAATGAGCAGTTCTTC CASSFLYNEQFF
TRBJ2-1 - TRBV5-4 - TGTGCCAGCAGCCCACGGAATTACAATGAGCAGTTCTTC CASSPRNYNEQFF
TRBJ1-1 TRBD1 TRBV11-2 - TGTGCCAGCAGCCCTCGGGACGCCAGGGGGCTTATCCACACTGAAGCTTTCTTT CASSPRDARGLIHTEAFF
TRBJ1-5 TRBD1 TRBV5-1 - TGCGCCAGCAGCTTGGGACAGGGGGATCAGCCCCAGCATTTT CASSLGQGDQPQHF
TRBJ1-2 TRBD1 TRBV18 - TGTGCCAGCTCTGGTCGGGACAGGGGCGATAACTATGGCTACACCTTC CASSGRDRGDNYGYTF
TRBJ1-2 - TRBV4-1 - TGCGCCAGCAGCCAAGTTGGGACGGCCAATGGCTACACCTTC CASSQVGTANGYTF
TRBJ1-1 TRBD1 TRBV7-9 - TGTGCCAGCAGCTTCCCCGGACAGGCGAACACTGAAGCTTTCTTT CASSFPGQANTEAFF
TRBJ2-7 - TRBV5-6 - TGTGCCAGCAGCCCTGGCCTGGGATTAGTGCACGAGCAGTACTTC CASSPGLGLVHEQYF
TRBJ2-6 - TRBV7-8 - TGTGCCAGCAGCTATCGGGCCACTGGGGCCAACGTCCTGACTTTC CASSYRATGANVLTF
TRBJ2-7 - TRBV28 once TGTGCCAGCAGTTCCCGTCAGGGGCGCTACGAGCAGTACTTC CASSSRQGRYEQYF
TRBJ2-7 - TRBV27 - TGTGCCAGCAGTTTATCGGTCGACAGGTCCAACGAGCAGTACTTC CASSLSVDRSNEQYF
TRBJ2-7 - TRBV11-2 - TGTGCCAGCAGCTTTGGCAAAGCCTACGAGCAGTACTTC CASSFGKAYEQYF
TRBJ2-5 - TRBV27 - TGTGCCAGCAGTTTAGGGGGGACCCAGTACTTC CASSLGGTQYF
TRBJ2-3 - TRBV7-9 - TGTGCCAGCAGCTTAGCGCTGTTGGATACGCAGTATTTT CASSLALLDTQYF
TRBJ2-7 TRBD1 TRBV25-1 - TGTGCCAGCAGTGATCGGCCGGGACAGGTGTCCTACGAGCAGTACTTC CASSDRPGQVSYEQYF
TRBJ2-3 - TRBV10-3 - TGTGCCATCAGTGACCGGCGGACAGATACGCAGTATTTT CAISDRRTDTQYF
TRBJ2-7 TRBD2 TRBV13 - TGTGCCAGCAGCTTAGATCTAGCGGGAGAATACGAGCAGTACTTC CASSLDLAGEYEQYF
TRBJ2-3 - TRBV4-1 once TGCGCCAGCAGCCAAGGGACCGTGGGCACAGATACGCAGTATTTT CASSQGTVGTDTQYF
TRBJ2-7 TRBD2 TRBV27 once TGTGCCAGCAGCCGGGGGACTAGCGGTACCTACGAGCAGTACTTC CASSRGTSGTYEQYF
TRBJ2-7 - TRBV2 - TGTGCCAGCAGTCTGGACTGGGCGACGTATTTGACCTACGAGCAGTACTTC CASSLDWATYLTYEQYF
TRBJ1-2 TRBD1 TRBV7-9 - TGTGCCAGCAGCTTAGGGGAGGACAGGAGCTACTATGGCTACACCTTC CASSLGEDRSYYGYTF
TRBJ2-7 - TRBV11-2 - TGTGCCAGCAGCATCGGCATAGCAGGCGGGTACGAGCAGTACTTC CASSIGIAGGYEQYF
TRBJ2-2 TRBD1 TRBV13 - TGTGCCAGCAGCCTACGACAGGGTGTCACCGGGGAGCTGTTTTTT CASSLRQGVTGELFF
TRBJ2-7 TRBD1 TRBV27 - TGTGCCAGCAGTGTAGGGACAGGGCACGAGCAGTACTTC CASSVGTGHEQYF
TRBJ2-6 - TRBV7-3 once TGTGCCAGCAGCCCCACTGGGGCCAACGTCCTGACTTTC CASSPTGANVLTF
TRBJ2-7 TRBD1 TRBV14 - TGTGCCAGCAGCCAAGCCGACAGGGATTACGAGCAGTACTTC CASSQADRDYEQYF
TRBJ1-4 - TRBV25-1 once TGTGCCAGCAGTGTAGGCCAGCCTAATGAAAAACTGTTTTTT CASSVGQPNEKLFF
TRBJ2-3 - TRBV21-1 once TGTGCCAGCACCAAAATAGGGACTAGCGGGAGTTCGGACACAGATACGCAGTATTTT CASTKIGTSGSSDTDTQYF
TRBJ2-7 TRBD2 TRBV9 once TGTGCCAGCAGTCCCGGGGGTAGCGGGAGCTACGAGCAGTACTTC CASSPGGSGSYEQYF
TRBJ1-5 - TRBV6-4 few TGTGCCAGCAACGTTAGCAATCAGCCCCAGCATTTT CASNVSNQPQHF
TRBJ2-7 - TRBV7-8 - TGTGCCAGCAGGCAGGCCGTCACCTCCTACGAGCAGTACTTC CASRQAVTSYEQYF
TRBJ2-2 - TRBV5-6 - TGTGCCAGCAGCGTCAGCACGAACACCGGGGAGCTGTTTTTT CASSVSTNTGELFF
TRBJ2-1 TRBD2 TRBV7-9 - TGTGCCAGCAGCTTAGGGGCTAGCGGTTTAATGTTGGATGAGCAGTTCTTC CASSLGASGLMLDEQFF